This TCR beta chain is drawn from a study of blood T cell repertoires in COVID-19 (dated by TCRdb to 2020 to 2022). Concerning the study at large: Collaborator samples came from the United States, Italy and Spain and covered acute and convalescent phases of COVID-19. A freely available public database, intended as a resource for researchers studying the immune response to SARS-CoV-2, is where the repertoires were released. The prospective study material was composed of cDNA or gDNA derived from T cells, B-cell-depleted T cells, or PBMCs. The dataset comprised deeply sampled blood TCRbeta repertoires from subjects exposed to, actively infected with, or recovered from COVID-19. A de-identified subject ID, COVID-19 status, age in years and sex were almost always included in the sample metadata. Where HLA class I and class II types were available, the types were taken from metadata supplied by the sample provider, not from assay-based typing. The samples were drawn from two sources: the first 160 participants of the ongoing ImmuneRACE study, and 1,000 to 1,500 subjects contributed by 6 global collaborators.

TCRbeta CDR3 regions were amplified from genomic DNA using the immunoSEQ Assay, a bias-controlled multiplex PCR. Per the source publication's procedure: The number of nucleated cells in each sample was estimated from the amplification of reference gene primers within the assay. To quantify the absolute abundance of each unique TCRbeta CDR3 rearrangement, sequence reads were collapsed and filtered. For each sample, productive Simpson clonality was calculated as the square root of Simpson's diversity index over productive rearrangements. This immuneACCESS table, as held by TCRdb, lists in-frame sequences with V and J called but not all clones. Of the missing ones, under half trace to an unresolved V gene in checked studies; the others have no known cause. That table gives V, J and clone size, and the DNA gave D and trimming. The sample records roughly 410,000 clones, roughly 86% of which are singletons. The ten largest clones take up about 2.5% of the sample.

A note on this clone: There is no known antigen for this receptor. One base away there is no much larger clone; base qualities are not given.

For CDR1 and CDR2, the germline V gene (reference sequence) lists LGHDT and YNNKEL. V was cut back by 3 bases and J by 0 bases, leaving a gap of 11 bases between them. There are 16 amino acids in the CDR3, from cysteine to phenylalanine inclusive. Only the CDR3 region is kept as DNA, spanning 48 bases read in frame from base 1. At one collaborating source in Seattle, patients were enrolled during active infection and were followed longitudinally through the course of disease. Each collaborating institution followed its own protocols to collect whole blood in K2EDTA tubes. Collaborator samples were shipped for TCRbeta analysis as frozen whole blood, isolated PBMCs, or DNA extracted from either sample type. Overall study results and their limits: How much clinical and demographic metadata was included differed by source and by participant, and the metadata was provided uncurated.

The rearranged segments are TRBV3-1 (or the pseudogene TRBV3-2) and TRBJ1-4; D gene: possibly TRBD1, on 5 matching bases. This TCR came from a woman aged 55 to 70 with COVID-19, enrolled during active disease. The specimen was peripheral blood. CDR3 protein: CASSHRQSPTNEKLFF. The nucleotide sequence reads as follows: TGTGCCAGCAGCCATAGACAGTCCCCAACTAATGAAAAACTGTTTTTT.